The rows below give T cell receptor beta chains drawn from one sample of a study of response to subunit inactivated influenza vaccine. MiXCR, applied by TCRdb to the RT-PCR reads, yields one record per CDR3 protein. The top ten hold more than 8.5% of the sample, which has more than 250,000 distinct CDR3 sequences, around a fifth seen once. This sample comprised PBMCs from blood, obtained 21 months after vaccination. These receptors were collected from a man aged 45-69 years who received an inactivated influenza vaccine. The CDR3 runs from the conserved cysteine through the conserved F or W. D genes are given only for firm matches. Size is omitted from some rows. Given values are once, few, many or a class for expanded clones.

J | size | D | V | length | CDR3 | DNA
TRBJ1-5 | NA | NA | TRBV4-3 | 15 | CASSLNTGPSQPQHF | TGCGCCAGCAGCCTTAACACAGGGCCCAGTCAGCCCCAGCATTTT
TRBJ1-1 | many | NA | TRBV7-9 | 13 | CASTLRGPTEAFF | TGTGCCAGCACCCTCCGGGGGCCCACTGAAGCTTTCTTT
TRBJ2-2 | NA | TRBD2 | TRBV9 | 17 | CASSVDPPGGGTGELFF | TGTGCCAGCAGCGTAGACCCCCCGGGGGGGGGCACCGGGGAGCTGTTTTTT
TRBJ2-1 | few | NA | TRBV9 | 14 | CASSAPPASYEQFF | TGTGCCAGCAGCGCCCCCCCGGCATCATATGAGCAGTTCTTC
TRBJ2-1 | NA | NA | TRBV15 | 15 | CATSRETRSYNEQFF | TGTGCCACCAGCAGAGAGACTAGGAGCTACAATGAGCAGTTCTTC
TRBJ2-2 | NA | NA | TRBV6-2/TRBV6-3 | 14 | CASSPDGNTGELFF | TGTGCCAGCAGCCCCGACGGGAACACCGGGGAGCTGTTTTTT
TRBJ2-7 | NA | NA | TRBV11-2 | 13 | CASSLEPSASMYF | TGTGCCAGCAGCTTAGAACCGTCTGCGAGCATGTACTTC
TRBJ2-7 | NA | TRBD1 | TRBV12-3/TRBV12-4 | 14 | CASSRGQGPYEQYF | TGTGCCAGCAGTAGGGGACAGGGTCCCTACGAGCAGTACTTC
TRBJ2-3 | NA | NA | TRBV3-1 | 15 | CASSLTGRASDTQYF | TGTGCCAGCAGCCTCACAGGCCGGGCGTCAGATACGCAGTATTTT
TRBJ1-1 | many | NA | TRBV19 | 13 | CASSIQRNTEAFF | TGTGCCAGTAGTATACAGCGGAACACTGAAGCTTTCTTT
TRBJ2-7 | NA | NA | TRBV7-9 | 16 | CASRHRDIGLSGEQYF | TGTGCCAGCAGGCATCGGGACATCGGCCTGAGTGGAGAGCAGTACTTC
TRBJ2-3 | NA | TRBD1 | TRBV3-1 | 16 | CASSQGGGQRLNTQYF | TGTGCCAGCAGCCAAGGAGGGGGACAGCGACTCAATACGCAGTATTTT
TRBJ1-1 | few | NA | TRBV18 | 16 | CASSPILQTGNTEAFF | TGTGCCAGCTCACCTATCCTTCAAACGGGGAACACTGAAGCTTTCTTT
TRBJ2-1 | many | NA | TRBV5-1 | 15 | CASSLLEGGYNEQFF | TGCGCCAGCAGCTTATTAGAAGGGGGCTACAATGAGCAGTTCTTC
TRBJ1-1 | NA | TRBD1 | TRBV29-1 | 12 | CSVEPGDSEAFF | TGCAGCGTTGAACCAGGGGACAGTGAAGCTTTCTTT
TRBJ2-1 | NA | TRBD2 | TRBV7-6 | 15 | CASSYTSGRGNEQFF | TGTGCCAGCAGTTATACTAGCGGGAGGGGTAATGAGCAGTTCTTC
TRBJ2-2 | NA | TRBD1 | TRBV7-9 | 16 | CASSSRQGVPTGELFF | TGTGCCAGCAGCTCCAGACAGGGGGTCCCCACCGGGGAGCTGTTTTTT
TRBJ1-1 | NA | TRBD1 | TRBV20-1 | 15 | CSARPYRGSSTEAFF | TGCAGTGCTAGACCATACAGGGGGTCAAGCACTGAAGCTTTCTTT
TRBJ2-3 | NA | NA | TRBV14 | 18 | CASSQEVWKRGHTDTQYF | TGTGCCAGCAGCCAAGAAGTTTGGAAAAGAGGGCACACAGATACGCAGTATTTT
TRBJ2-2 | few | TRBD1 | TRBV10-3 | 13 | CAISRDRVEELFF | TGTGCCATCAGCCGGGACAGGGTCGAGGAGCTGTTTTTT
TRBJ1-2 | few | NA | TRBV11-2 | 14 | CASSLGRRRDGYTF | TGTGCCAGCAGCTTAGGGAGGCGCAGGGACGGCTACACCTTC
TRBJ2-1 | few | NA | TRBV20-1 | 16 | CSARDVRQGTNNEQFF | TGCAGTGCTAGAGATGTAAGGCAGGGGACGAACAATGAGCAGTTCTTC
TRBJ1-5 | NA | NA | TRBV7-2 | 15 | CASSLARLGNQPQHF | TGTGCCAGCAGCTTAGCAAGGCTAGGGAACCAGCCCCAGCATTTT
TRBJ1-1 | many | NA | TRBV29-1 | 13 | CSVEKSRGGEAFF | TGCAGCGTTGAAAAGAGTAGGGGTGGGGAAGCTTTCTTT